These 11 T cell receptor beta chains originate from one sample sequenced in a study of spatial heterogeneity in lung cancer. Using its own MiXCR run on the 5' RACE reads, TCRdb lists one record per CDR3 protein. The data show roughly 11,000 distinct CDR3 sequences, around 10% seen once. Time point indicated: blood at routine non-recurrence follow-up after resection. The material sequenced was PBMCs, taken at follow-up. The receptors were gathered from a female donor with early-stage non-small cell lung cancer.

This chain joins TRBV7-6 and TRBJ2-7, with D tentatively TRBD1 (7 bases). CDR1 SGHVS and CDR2 FNYEAQ come from the germline V gene. CDR3 length: 13 amino acids. The ends were cut back, 5 bases at V and 6 bases at J, with 14 bases in the middle. The DNA of the CDR3 is TGTGCCAGCAGCCCGCGGCAGGGGGGCGAGCAGTACTTC. Residues: CASSPRQGGEQYF.

J is TRBJ2-2 and V is TRBV5-1, with no clear D. Germline CDR1 SGHRS, CDR2 YFSETQ. V was trimmed by 4 bases and J by 4 bases, leaving 5 bases between them. The CDR3 loop spans 12 amino acids. DNA for the CDR3: TGCGCCAGCAGCACGTTCACCGGGGAGCTGTTTTTT. It is translated as CASSTFTGELFF. Variable domain in full (rest from reference TRBV5-1 and TRBJ2-2): KAGVTQTPRYLIKTRGQQVTLSCSPISGHRSVSWYQQTPGQGLQFLFEYFSETQRNKGNFPGRFSGRQFSNSRSEMNVSTLELGDSALYLCASSTFTGELFFGEGSRLTVL.

The rearrangement uses TRBV27 and TRBJ1-2; perhaps TRBD1 as D (5 bases). V dropped 6 bases and J dropped 3 bases, with 11 bases sitting between them. This CDR3 spans 13 amino acids. The V gene's germline CDR1 is MNHEY and CDR2 SMNVEV (reference sequence). DNA for the CDR3: TGTGCCAGCAGCACGGACACCTACTATGGCTACACCTTC. It codes for CASSTDTYYGYTF.

Ten or more counts support this clonotype. The gene calls are TRBV6-2 or TRBV6-3 and TRBJ2-1, with 15 bases identical to TRBD2. The CDR3 covers 16 residues. V lost 6 bases, J lost 10 bases, and 10 bases stayed unmatched. Germline CDR1 MNHEY, CDR2 SVGEGT. CDR3: CASSRNPGTSGGEQFF. The CDR3 region has the DNA TGTGCCAGCAGCCGAAACCCCGGGACTAGCGGGGGGGAGCAGTTCTTC.

This clonotype was seen at least ten times. The V gene is TRBV24-1, the J gene TRBJ2-1, with 11 positions matching TRBD2. The CDR3 loop spans 16 amino acids. V shed 4 bases and J 2 bases; nucleotides not matched to a gene: 3. Germline assignment: CDR1 KGHDR and CDR2 SFDVKD. The CDR3 DNA follows: TGTGCCACCAGTGAAAATAGCGGGAGGGCCTACAATGAGCAGTTCTTC. Its protein is CATSENSGRAYNEQFF.

This clonotype was recorded at least ten times. The chain combines TRBV30 with TRBJ2-1; possible D gene TRBD2, 6 bases. This CDR3 comprises 14 residues. Trimming took 0 bases from V and 6 from J, leaving 12 bases between them. The germline V gene has CDR1 GTSNPN and CDR2 SVGIG (reference sequence). The CDR3 sequence: CAWSVSSGRNEQFF. DNA of the CDR3: TGTGCCTGGAGTGTGTCCAGCGGGCGCAATGAGCAGTTCTTC.

The chain has TRBV7-2 and TRBJ2-7; D remains ambiguous. The CDR3 is made up of 12 amino acids. V lost 5 bases to trimming and J lost 5 bases, with 10 bases between them. Looked up from germline, CDR1 is SGHTA and CDR2 is FQGNSA. CDR3 region: CTSSRYSHEQYF. DNA of the CDR3: TGTACCAGCAGCAGATACAGTCACGAGCAGTACTTC.

Ten or more counts support this clonotype. The chain carries TRBV19 and TRBJ1-5, with D uncertain. The CDR3 runs 15 residues. Looked up from germline, CDR1 is LNHDA and CDR2 is SQIVND (reference sequence). V was trimmed by 4 bases and J by 5 bases, leaving 15 bases between them. The CDR3 loop reads CASSTGQFVYQPQHF. The CDR3 DNA reads TGTGCCAGTAGTACGGGCCAATTCGTATATCAGCCCCAGCATTTT.

The sample holds many counts of this clonotype. The V and J genes are TRBV5-4 and TRBJ1-2; D uncertain. V lost 4 bases and J lost 9, with 13 bases in between. The CDR3 consists of 12 residues. Germline V gene sequence: CDR1 SGHNT, CDR2 YYREEE (reference sequence). CDR3 in amino acids: CASSPEENRYTF. CDR3 bases: TGTGCCAGCAGCCCGGAAGAGAATCGCTACACCTTC.

The table lists this clonotype with many counts. DNA of the CDR3: TGTGCCAGCAGTGAGAATCGAGAATCAGATACGCAGTATTTT. Amino acid sequence: CASSENRESDTQYF. The rearrangement uses TRBV2 and TRBJ2-3; D gene unclear. Trimming took off 3 bases at V and 4 bases at J, with 11 bases between the two ends. The CDR3 totals 14 residues. The V gene's germline CDR1 is SNHLY and CDR2 FYNNEI.

In this sample, this clonotype turned up many times. This chain connects TRBV6-1 to TRBJ2-1; the D gene is possibly TRBD1 (6 bases). CDR1 is MNHNS and CDR2 is SASEGT in the germline V gene. Trimming took 7 bases from V and 1 from J, leaving 20 bases between them. The CDR3 is 17 amino acids. The CDR3 nucleotides read TGTGCCAGCATAGTGGGCCCAGGGGATCCGTCCTACAATGAGCAGTTCTTC. Protein: CASIVGPGDPSYNEQFF.